This TCR beta chain was recovered during a study of T cells in localized non-small cell lung cancer. Data came from immunoSEQ multiplex PCR; TCRdb stores just in-frame clones and leaves some out. In the table there are some 49,000 clones, approximately 80% of which are singletons. A remark on this clone: A read error may account for a junction end that differs from germline.

The TCR comes from a man aged 35 to 69 with stage III lung adenocarcinoma. The material was peripheral blood mononuclear cells, obtained before any cancer treatment.

This CDR3 reads CASSYGLQILFF. The CDR3 coding sequence is TGTGCCAGCAGTTACGGTTTACAGATCTTGTTCTTC. V and J are TRBV6-6 and TRBJ2-7; D remains ambiguous. The V gene's germline CDR1 is MNHNY and CDR2 SVGAGI (reference sequence). This CDR3 region has 12 residues.